These 19 T cell receptor beta chains came from one sample sequenced in a study of blood T cells in healthy people across ages. Together with a sample-barcoded 5' primer, a J-beta primer mix was included in a second PCR lasting about 7 to 11 cycles. Each CDR3 protein gets one entry after TCRdb re-called the 5' RACE reads with MiXCR. This sample has more than 500,000 distinct CDR3 sequences; about 25% occur once, and the top ten carry about a fifth. The sequenced sample consisted of blood. These receptors came from a woman between 65 and 79 years old in good health.

About this clonotype: This likely comes from a read error, as the CDR3 has no conserved phenylalanine or tryptophan at its end. The chain links TRBV20-1 to TRBJ2-1; 10 bases agree with TRBD2. Germline V CDR1 and CDR2: DFQATT, SNEGSKA (reference sequence). V lost 6 bases to trimming and J lost 3 bases; unmatched junction nucleotides: 5. The CDR3 runs to 14 residues. CDR3 bases: TGCAGTGCCATTAGCGGGGGGTTCTACAATGAGCAGTTCCTC. It is translated as CSAISGGFYNEQFL.

The V call is TRBV7-2, the J call TRBJ1-2, with no clear D. The V and J ends lost 4 bases and 0 bases respectively, with 12 bases between them. The CDR3 is 15 amino acids. CDR1 SGHTA and CDR2 FQGNSA come from the germline V gene. The CDR3 protein is CASSSSLTTNYGYTF. The CDR3, as DNA: TGTGCCAGCAGCTCAAGCCTAACAACTAACTATGGCTACACCTTC.

V usage is TRBV12-3 or TRBV12-4 and J usage is TRBJ2-1; the match to TRBD1 covers 9 bases. The CDR3 sequence is 15 residues long. V dropped 6 bases and J dropped 8; count of bases not matched to a gene: 11. The CDR3 region is CASSPPGTGRDEQFF. The CDR3, as DNA: TGTGCCAGCAGCCCTCCCGGGACAGGGCGAGATGAGCAGTTCTTC.

This clonotype was seen a few times. This chain uses TRBV11-2 with TRBJ2-3; 11 bases line up with TRBD2. Germline lookup yields CDR1 SGHAT and CDR2 FQNNGV. V was pared by 2 bases and J by 3 bases, with 7 bases of the junction left unmatched. The CDR3 length is 17 residues. The CDR3 DNA is TGTGCCAGCAGCTTATCGGCTAGCGGGGGGAGGACAGATACGCAGTATTTT. Protein: CASSLSASGGRTDTQYF.

This chain links TRBV7-9 with TRBJ1-2; no clear D gene. The CDR3 sequence is 13 residues long. In germline, CDR1 is SEHNR, CDR2 FQNEAQ (reference sequence). Trimming took 1 base from V and 4 from J, leaving 7 bases between them. Here the CDR3 reads CASSLESFYGYTF. For the CDR3, the DNA is TGTGCCAGCAGCTTAGAAAGCTTCTATGGCTACACCTTC.

This clonotype was seen ten or more times. The rearrangement links TRBV24-1 to TRBJ1-1, with 7 positions matching TRBD1. Germline CDR1 is KGHDR and CDR2 is SFDVKD. The J segment lost 4 bases and the V segment lost 5 bases, leaving 9 bases of the junction unmatched. This CDR3 comprises 15 residues. This chain's CDR3 is CATSGSSQGITEAFF. The CDR3 nucleotides are TGTGCCACCAGTGGCTCATCACAGGGGATCACTGAAGCTTTCTTT.

This clonotype was observed a handful of times. This chain connects TRBV20-1 to TRBJ2-7; 8 nucleotides match TRBD1. CDR3 length: 14 residues. J was trimmed by 4 bases and V by 3 bases; bases with no gene match: 8. Germline CDR1 and CDR2: DFQATT and SNEGSKA (reference sequence). The CDR3 region has the DNA TGCAGTGCTAGTCCCGTTACAGGGGGTTACGAGCAGTACTTC. It encodes CSASPVTGGYEQYF.

In its sample, this clonotype was seen a few times. The J gene is TRBJ1-4, the V gene TRBV29-1; TRBD1 might be the D (6 bases). V lost 7 bases, J lost 8 bases, and 17 bases lay in between. Germline V gives CDR1 SQVTM, CDR2 ANQGSEA. This CDR3 has 13 amino acids. The DNA for the CDR3 is TGCAGCGCCAGCCATCGTACAGGGGAAAAACTGTTTTTT. This codes for CSASHRTGEKLFF.

The gene calls are TRBV5-1 and TRBJ2-3; D is unresolved. The germline CDR1 and CDR2 sequences are SGHRS and YFSETQ. V lost 1 base and J 6 bases, leaving 3 bases between the germline ends. This CDR3 is built from 11 residues. The CDR3 bases are TGCGCCAGCAGCTTGTTTGATACGCAGTATTTT. This codes for CASSLFDTQYF.

This clonotype was counted a few times. V and J are TRBV5-1 and TRBJ2-5; TRBD1 agrees at 8 bases. This CDR3 region has 15 residues. CDR1 and CDR2 from the germline V gene are SGHRS and YFSETQ. Losses at the gene ends were 4 bases for V and 5 bases for J; bases not matched to a gene: 10. The CDR3 reads CASSLMGTGQETQYF. CDR3 nucleotide sequence: TGCGCCAGCAGCCTGATGGGGACAGGCCAGGAGACCCAGTACTTC.

The chain joins TRBV4-3 to TRBJ2-7; 7 bases agree with TRBD2. V gave up 0 bases and J gave up 3 bases; unmatched junction bases: 5. The CDR3 runs 15 residues. The germline gives CDR1 LGHNA, CDR2 YSLEER. CDR3 region: CASSQEPSGNYEQYF. Written as DNA, the CDR3 is TGCGCCAGCAGCCAAGAGCCTAGCGGAAACTACGAGCAGTACTTC.

This clonotype was seen only a few times. The V and J genes are TRBV7-3 and TRBJ2-1, with TRBD2 identical over 11 bases. V was pared by 4 bases and J by 4 bases, with 9 bases of the junction left unmatched. Per germline, CDR1 SGHTA and CDR2 FQGTGA. The CDR3 length is 17 residues. CDR3 DNA: TGTGCCAGCAGCTCGTTTAGCGGGGGGGCCGGTTACAATGAGCAGTTCTTC. This translates into CASSSFSGGAGYNEQFF.

This clonotype came up a few times. This chain connects TRBV12-3 or TRBV12-4 to TRBJ1-4; D is unresolved. Trimming took 2 bases from V and 8 from J, leaving 9 bases between them. The CDR3 consists of 13 residues. CDR3 bases: TGTGCCAGCAGTTTACGGGATCGGGAAAAACTGTTTTTT. This gives the protein CASSLRDREKLFF.

This clonotype was seen at least ten times. V usage is TRBV5-1 and J usage is TRBJ2-5; no reliable D call. Germline lookup yields CDR1 SGHRS and CDR2 YFSETQ. V gave up 3 bases and J gave up 3 bases, with 6 bases separating them. CDR3 length equals 12 residues. The CDR3 sequence: CASSSGKETQYF. CDR3 nucleotide sequence: TGCGCCAGCAGCTCCGGAAAAGAGACCCAGTACTTC. Drawing the rest from reference TRBV5-1 and TRBJ2-5, the complete variable domain is KAGVTQTPRYLIKTRGQQVTLSCSPISGHRSVSWYQQTPGQGLQFLFEYFSETQRNKGNFPGRFSGRQFSNSRSEMNVSTLELGDSALYLCASSSGKETQYFGPGTRLLVL.

The genes are TRBV12-3 or TRBV12-4 and TRBJ2-1; possibly TRBD2 for D (6 bases). Near its end, the DNA agrees better with TRBJ2-5, so the J call may be wrong. The CDR3 is 14 residues long. The CDR3 nucleotides are TGTGCCAGCAGAGCCAGGGTCGCGGGGGAGACCCAGTACTTC. Its translation is CASRARVAGETQYF.

This clonotype was observed a few times. V and J are TRBV4-3 and TRBJ2-3; TRBD2 agrees at 12 bases. This CDR3 is 17 amino acids long. The germline gives CDR1 LGHNA, CDR2 YSLEER. V gave up 1 base and J gave up 6 bases; unmatched junction bases: 8. CDR3: CASSQGALAGGRDTQYF. DNA of the CDR3: TGCGCCAGCAGCCAAGGTGCTCTAGCGGGGGGGCGGGATACGCAGTATTTT.

This clonotype was detected only a few times. This sequence joins TRBV7-3 and TRBJ2-3; TRBD2 matches 9 bases. The CDR3 runs to 15 residues. V trimming: 1 base; J trimming: 5 bases; junction bases outside the gene matches: 4. Germline V CDR1 and CDR2: SGHTA, FQGTGA. The CDR3 sequence: CASSLIAGVGDTQYF. In DNA form, the CDR3 reads TGTGCCAGCAGCTTAATAGCGGGGGTTGGAGATACGCAGTATTTT.

J is TRBJ1-3 and V is TRBV7-2, with a weak D call TRBD1 (6 bases). Trimming cost V 5 bases and J 0 bases, with 20 bases left between them. Germline loops: CDR1 SGHTA, CDR2 FQGNSA. There are 18 residues in the CDR3. The CDR3 sequence is CASSLTPGQRSSGNTIYF. The CDR3 DNA follows: TGTGCCAGCAGCCTGACTCCTGGACAGCGAAGCTCTGGAAACACCATATATTTT.

In its sample, this clonotype was seen a few times. The chain carries TRBV29-1 and TRBJ2-7; 8 positions match TRBD1. The CDR3 totals 12 residues. Looked up from germline, CDR1 is SQVTM and CDR2 is ANQGSEA. V trimming: 2 bases; J trimming: 12 bases; junction bases outside the gene matches: 9. CDR3 amino acids: CSVETLDRAWYF. The CDR3 coding sequence is TGCAGCGTTGAAACTCTGGACAGGGCTTGGTACTTC.